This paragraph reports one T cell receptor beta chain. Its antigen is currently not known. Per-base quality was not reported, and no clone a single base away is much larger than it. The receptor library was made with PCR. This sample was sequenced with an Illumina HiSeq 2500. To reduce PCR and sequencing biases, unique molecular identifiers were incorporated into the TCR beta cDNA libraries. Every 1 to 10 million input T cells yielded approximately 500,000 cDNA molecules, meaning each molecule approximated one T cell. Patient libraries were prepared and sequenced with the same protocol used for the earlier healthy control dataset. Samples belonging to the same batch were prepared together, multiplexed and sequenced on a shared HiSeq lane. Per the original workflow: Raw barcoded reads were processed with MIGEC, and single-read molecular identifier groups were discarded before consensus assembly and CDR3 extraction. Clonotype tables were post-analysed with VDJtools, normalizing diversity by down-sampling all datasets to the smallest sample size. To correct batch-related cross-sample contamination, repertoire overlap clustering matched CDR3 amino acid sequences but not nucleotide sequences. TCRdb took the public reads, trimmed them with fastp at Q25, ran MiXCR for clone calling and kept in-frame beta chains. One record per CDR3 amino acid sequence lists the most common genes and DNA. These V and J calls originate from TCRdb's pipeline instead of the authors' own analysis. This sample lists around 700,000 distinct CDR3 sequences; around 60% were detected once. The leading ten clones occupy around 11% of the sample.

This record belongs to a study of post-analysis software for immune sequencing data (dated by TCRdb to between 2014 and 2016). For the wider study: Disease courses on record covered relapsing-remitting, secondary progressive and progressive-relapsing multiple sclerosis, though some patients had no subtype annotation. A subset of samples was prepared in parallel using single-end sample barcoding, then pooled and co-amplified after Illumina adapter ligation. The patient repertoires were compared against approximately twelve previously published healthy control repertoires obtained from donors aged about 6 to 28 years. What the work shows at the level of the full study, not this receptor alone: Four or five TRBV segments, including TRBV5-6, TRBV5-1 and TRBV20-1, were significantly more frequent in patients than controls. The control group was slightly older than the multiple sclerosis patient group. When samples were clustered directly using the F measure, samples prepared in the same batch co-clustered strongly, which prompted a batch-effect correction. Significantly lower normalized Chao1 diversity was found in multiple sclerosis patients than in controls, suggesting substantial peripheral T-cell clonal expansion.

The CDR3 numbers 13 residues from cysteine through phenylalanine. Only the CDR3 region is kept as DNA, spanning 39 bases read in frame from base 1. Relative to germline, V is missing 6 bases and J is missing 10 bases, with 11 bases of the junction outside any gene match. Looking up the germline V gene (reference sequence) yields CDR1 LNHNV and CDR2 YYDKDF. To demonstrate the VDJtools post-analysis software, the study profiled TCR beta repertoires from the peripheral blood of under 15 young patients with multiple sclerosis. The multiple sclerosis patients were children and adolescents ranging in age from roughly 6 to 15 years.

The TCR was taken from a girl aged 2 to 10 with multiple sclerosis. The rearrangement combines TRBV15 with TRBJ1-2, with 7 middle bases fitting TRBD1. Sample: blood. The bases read TGTGCCACCAGGCAAAACCGGGACAGCGACTACACCTTC. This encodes CATRQNRDSDYTF.